The sequence of this TCR beta chain was determined in a study of T and B cells in COVID-19 patients. Study-level information: Median age was 34 years in the recovered cohort and approximately 72 years in the active-infection cohort.

After removal of 0 bases from V and 5 bases from J, the junction contained 10 bases not matched to a gene. The CDR3 contains 16 residues. Germline V CDR1 and CDR2: SGHRS, YFSETQ. Each TRB amplification used roughly 250-550 ng of genomic DNA from blood. TRB rearrangements were amplified by multiplex PCR with BIOMED2 TRB-A/B primers. In TCRdb, the multiplex PCR reads were re-called with MiXCR into one record per CDR3 protein. The sample lists under 8,500 distinct CDR3 sequences, around 33% occurring once. The receptor's source is a human donor who had recovered from COVID-19. The sequenced material came from blood. The rearrangement links TRBV5-1 to TRBJ2-5; 7 bases match TRBD1. In DNA form, the CDR3 reads TGCGCCAGCAGCTTGGGGGGATCGACAGGGCTGGAGACCCAGTACTTC. Amino acid sequence: CASSLGGSTGLETQYF.